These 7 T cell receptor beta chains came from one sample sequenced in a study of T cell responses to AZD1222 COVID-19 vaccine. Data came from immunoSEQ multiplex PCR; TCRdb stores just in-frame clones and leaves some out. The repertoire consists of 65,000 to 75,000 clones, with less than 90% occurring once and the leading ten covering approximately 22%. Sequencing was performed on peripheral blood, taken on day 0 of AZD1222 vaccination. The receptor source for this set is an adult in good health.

The CDR3 loop reads CASSLSGTQAYEQYF. CDR3 DNA: TGTGCCAGCAGCTTAAGCGGGACCCAAGCCTACGAGCAGTACTTC. The chain carries TRBV5-5 and TRBJ2-7; 7 bases match TRBD2. The germline V gene encodes CDR1 SGHKS and CDR2 YYEKEE (reference sequence). The CDR3 is 15 amino acids. Trimming at V came to 2 bases and at J to 2 bases, leaving 7 bases not matched to a gene.

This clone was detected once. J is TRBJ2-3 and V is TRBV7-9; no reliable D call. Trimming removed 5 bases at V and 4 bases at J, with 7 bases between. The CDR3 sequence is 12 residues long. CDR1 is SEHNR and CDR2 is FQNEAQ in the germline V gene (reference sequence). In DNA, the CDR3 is TGTGCCAGCAGCCGAATCTCAGATACGCAGTATTTT. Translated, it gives CASSRISDTQYF.

Here the CDR3 reads CASSLTVGLSYNEQFF. In DNA, the CDR3 is TGTGCCAGCAGCTTAACTGTTGGTCTCTCCTACAATGAGCAGTTCTTC. V gene TRBV7-3 combines with J gene TRBJ2-1; D not resolved. This CDR3 is built from 16 residues. Germline-derived CDR1 and CDR2 are SGHTA and FQGTGA. The ends were cut back, 0 bases at V and 0 bases at J, with 9 bases in the middle.

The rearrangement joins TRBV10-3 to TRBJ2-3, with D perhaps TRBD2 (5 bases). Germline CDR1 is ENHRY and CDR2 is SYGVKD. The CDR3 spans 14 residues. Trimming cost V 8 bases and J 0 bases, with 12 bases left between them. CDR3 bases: TGTGCCATCGGGGAGACGATTAGCACAGATACGCAGTATTTT. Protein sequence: CAIGETISTDTQYF.

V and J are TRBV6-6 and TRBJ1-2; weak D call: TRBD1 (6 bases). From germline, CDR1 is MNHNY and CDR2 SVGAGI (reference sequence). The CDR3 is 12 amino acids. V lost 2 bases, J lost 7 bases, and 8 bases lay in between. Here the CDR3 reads CASSYQQGGYTF. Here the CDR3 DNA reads TGTGCCAGCAGTTACCAACAGGGTGGCTACACCTTC.

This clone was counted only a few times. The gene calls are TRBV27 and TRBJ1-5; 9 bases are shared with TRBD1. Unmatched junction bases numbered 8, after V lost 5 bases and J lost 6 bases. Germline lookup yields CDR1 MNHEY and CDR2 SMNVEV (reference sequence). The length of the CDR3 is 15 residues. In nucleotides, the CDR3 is TGTGCCAGCAGTCGAGGGACAGGGCGGGGTCAGCCCCAGCATTTT. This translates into CASSRGTGRGQPQHF.

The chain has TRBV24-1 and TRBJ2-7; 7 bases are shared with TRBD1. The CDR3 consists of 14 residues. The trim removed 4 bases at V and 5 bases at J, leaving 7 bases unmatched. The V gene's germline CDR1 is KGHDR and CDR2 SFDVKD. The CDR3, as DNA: TGTGCCACCAGTGACTCGACAGGGTCGGACGAGCAGTACTTC. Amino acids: CATSDSTGSDEQYF.